A single sample is the source of the 25 T cell receptor beta chains below, sequenced in a study of Tregs in tolerant kidney transplant recipients. The method was immunoSEQ multiplex PCR; TCRdb's version includes in-frame clones alone and lacks a portion of them. The table records roughly 40,000 clones, 95% to 96% of them present only once. Which antigens these TCRs recognize remains unknown. Sequencing was carried out using Tregs from blood cultured with allogeneic cells. These receptors came from a human donor in good health.

The chain uses TRBV27 and TRBJ2-1; the D is unclear. Germline assignment: CDR1 MNHEY and CDR2 SMNVEV (reference sequence). This CDR3 comprises 13 residues. Trimming shortened V by 2 bases and J by 6 bases, and 8 bases separated the two germline ends. The CDR3 DNA reads as TGTGCCAGCAGTTTAGATAGAGGCAATGAGCAGTTCTTC. Protein product: CASSLDRGNEQFF.

The chain couples TRBV18 to TRBJ1-1, with D perhaps matching TRBD1 (5 bases). V lost 0 bases to trimming and J lost 7 bases, with 15 bases between them. Germline loops: CDR1 KGHSH, CDR2 LQKENI. This CDR3 spans 15 amino acids. Written as DNA, the CDR3 is TGTGCCAGCTCACCACCGGGGCTATATGGGGGTGAAGCTTTCTTT. Translating it yields CASSPPGLYGGEAFF.

V usage is TRBV5-1 and J usage is TRBJ1-2; a weak D match, TRBD1 (6 bases). V was shortened by 0 bases and J by 3 bases, with 18 bases between the two germline ends. Germline V gives CDR1 SGHRS, CDR2 YFSETQ. The CDR3 is 17 amino acids. The chain's CDR3 is CASSLANRADLHYGYTF. The CDR3 nucleotides read TGCGCCAGCAGCTTGGCCAACAGGGCGGACCTGCACTATGGCTACACCTTC.

The rearrangement joins TRBV11-1 to TRBJ1-3; unclear D gene. The CDR3 is 13 amino acids. Trimming pared 3 bases from V and 1 base from J, leaving 4 bases between. Germline CDR1 and CDR2: SGHAT and FQDESV (reference sequence). CDR3 protein: CASSFGSGNTIYF. Here the CDR3 DNA reads TGTGCCAGCAGCTTCGGTTCTGGAAACACCATATATTTT. Full variable domain (missing parts from reference TRBV11-1 and TRBJ1-3): EAEVAQSPRYKITEKSQAVAFWCDPISGHATLYWYRQILGQGPELLVQFQDESVVDDSQLPKDRFSAERLKGVDSTLKIQPAELGDSAMYLCASSFGSGNTIYFGEGSWLTVV.

The V and J genes are TRBV7-2 and TRBJ1-1; D is unresolved. V lost 1 base to trimming and J lost 4 bases, with 7 bases between them. This CDR3 is built from 13 residues. Germline V gene data show CDR1 as SGHTA and CDR2 as FQGNSA. The CDR3 bases are TGTGCCAGCAGCTTAGAAACGGGCACTGAAGCTTTCTTT. Its protein is CASSLETGTEAFF.

This chain uses TRBV6-5 with TRBJ2-1; D is possibly TRBD1 (5 bases). The V and J ends lost 3 bases and 9 bases respectively, with 15 bases between them. CDR1 and CDR2 from the germline V gene are MNHEY and SVGAGI. The CDR3 is 14 amino acids. In nucleotides, the CDR3 is TGTGCCAGCAGTTATACCTCAGGGAACAGTGAGCAGTTCTTC. It translates to CASSYTSGNSEQFF.

V and J are TRBV5-1 and TRBJ2-2, with TRBD1 as a possible D gene (6 bases). The germline V gene has CDR1 SGHRS and CDR2 YFSETQ. Trimming took 3 bases from V and 5 from J, leaving 17 bases between them. The CDR3 runs to 16 residues. The DNA for the CDR3 is TGCGCCAGCAGCTATCAAACAGGGTTGGGAACCGGGGAGCTGTTTTTT. Its protein product is CASSYQTGLGTGELFF.

The chain employs TRBV5-4 and TRBJ1-5; D remains unclear. Germline loops: CDR1 SGHNT, CDR2 YYREEE (reference sequence). V lost 1 base, J lost 2 bases, and 10 bases lay in between. CDR3 length: 15 residues. The CDR3 DNA follows: TGTGCCAGCAGCTTGTGGGGTGGGGGCAATCAGCCCCAGCATTTT. Its protein product is CASSLWGGGNQPQHF.

The rearrangement uses TRBV11-2 and TRBJ1-1; a weak D match, TRBD1 (5 bases). V shed 1 base and J shed 1 base, with 10 bases lying between them. Germline V gene sequence: CDR1 SGHAT, CDR2 FQNNGV. The CDR3 sequence is 15 residues long. The DNA of the CDR3 is TGTGCCAGCAGCTTAGCATGGGGGTGGAACACTGAAGCTTTCTTT. It specifies CASSLAWGWNTEAFF. The whole variable domain, filled in from reference TRBV11-2 and TRBJ1-1, reads EAGVAQSPRYKIIEKRQSVAFWCNPISGHATLYWYQQILGQGPKLLIQFQNNGVVDDSQLPKDRFSAERLKGVDSTLKIQPAKLEDSAVYLCASSLAWGWNTEAFFGQGTRLTVV.

The chain employs TRBV18 and TRBJ1-1; TRBD1 matches 8 bases. This CDR3 is built from 16 residues. Germline V gives CDR1 KGHSH, CDR2 LQKENI. V lost 1 base, J lost 0 bases, and 4 bases stayed unmatched. The CDR3 loop is CASSPRQGAMNTEAFF. CDR3 nucleotides: TGTGCCAGCTCACCACGGCAGGGGGCCATGAACACTGAAGCTTTCTTT.

The rearrangement links TRBV2 to TRBJ2-2; TRBD1 matches 7 bases. Germline V gene lookup returns CDR1 SNHLY and CDR2 FYNNEI. Trimming at V came to 5 bases and at J to 4 bases, leaving 4 bases not matched to a gene. This CDR3 spans 14 amino acids. Here the CDR3 reads CASSRQGVTGELFF. The CDR3 DNA reads as TGTGCCAGCAGTAGGCAGGGGGTCACCGGGGAGCTGTTTTTT.

The chain employs TRBV7-2 and TRBJ1-5, with D possibly TRBD1 on 5 matching bases. Germline V lookup: CDR1 SGHTA, CDR2 FQGNSA. CDR3 length: 14 amino acids. Trimming left V 5 bases short and J 5 bases short, with 13 bases between. CDR3 sequence (DNA): TGTGCCAGCAGCCTAAGTATAGGGGATCAGCCCCAGCATTTT. Protein product: CASSLSIGDQPQHF.

This sequence joins TRBV7-3 and TRBJ1-6, with no clear D. Trimming removed 0 bases from V and 7 bases from J, with 10 bases in between. There are 15 residues in the CDR3. The germline V gene encodes CDR1 SGHTA and CDR2 FQGTGA. The CDR3, as DNA: TGTGCCAGCAGCTTAACGGGGATGTTGAATTCACCCCTCCACTTT. It codes for CASSLTGMLNSPLHF.

This sequence joins TRBV21-1 and TRBJ2-1; TRBD1 is the table's D call and was not checked against the DNA. TRBV21-1 is recorded as a pseudogene. CDR3 size: 16 residues. The CDR3 loop is CASHGTGLRGHNEQFF. As DNA, the CDR3 is TGTGCCAGCCACGGGACAGGCCTGAGAGGACACAATGAGCAGTTCTTC.

The sample holds a few counts of this clone. This sequence joins TRBV11-2 and TRBJ1-6; D uncertain. Trimming pared 1 base from V and 0 bases from J, leaving 13 bases between. The CDR3 runs 18 residues. CDR1 is SGHAT and CDR2 is FQNNGV in the germline V gene. CDR3 loop: CASSLGRLGSSYNSPLHF. The DNA for the CDR3 is TGTGCCAGCAGCTTAGGGCGTTTGGGTAGCTCCTATAATTCACCCCTCCACTTT.

The chain combines TRBV7-2 with TRBJ2-7; TRBD2 might be the D (5 bases). Trimming removed 1 base from V and 0 bases from J, with 7 bases in between. This CDR3 is built from 14 residues. The V gene's germline CDR1 is SGHTA and CDR2 FQGNSA. CDR3 nucleotide sequence: TGTGCCAGCAGCTTAGGCGGGTACTCCTACGAGCAGTACTTC. Its translation: CASSLGGYSYEQYF.

In regard to this clone: Sequence at one end of the junction differs from germline and may be a read error. The genes are TRBV11-2 and TRBJ2-5; 9 nucleotides align to TRBD1. The germline CDR1 and CDR2 sequences are SGHAT and FQNNGV. This CDR3 is built from 14 residues. For the CDR3, the DNA is TGTGCCAGCAACTTACAGGGGGCTCGGGAGACCCAGTACTTC. Protein sequence: CASNLQGARETQYF.

J is TRBJ2-7 and V is TRBV7-3; 9 bases are shared with TRBD2. V was pared by 5 bases and J by 6 bases, with 8 bases of the junction left unmatched. Germline V gene data show CDR1 as SGHTA and CDR2 as FQGTGA. The CDR3 totals 14 residues. Here the CDR3 reads CASSPGTSSFEQYF. Here the CDR3 DNA reads TGTGCCAGCAGCCCCGGGACTAGCAGTTTCGAGCAGTACTTC.

The genes are TRBV5-4 and TRBJ2-1, with 7 positions matching TRBD1. Per the germline V gene, CDR1 is SGHNT and CDR2 is YYREEE (reference sequence). V shed 4 bases and J 7 bases; nucleotides not matched to a gene: 8. This CDR3 has 14 amino acids. The CDR3 reads CASSGQDVVNEQFF. CDR3 DNA sequence: TGTGCCAGCAGCGGACAGGACGTAGTAAATGAGCAGTTCTTC.

The chain employs TRBV6-4 and TRBJ1-4; D unresolved. This CDR3 has 16 amino acids. Trimming removed 8 bases from V and 5 bases from J, with 21 bases in between. From germline, CDR1 is MRHNA and CDR2 SNTAGT. CDR3: CASPRPCSQINEKLFF. CDR3 in DNA: TGTGCCAGCCCGAGGCCGTGTAGTCAAATCAATGAAAAACTGTTTTTT.

V and J are TRBV19 and TRBJ2-7; 8 bases are shared with TRBD1. After removal of 3 bases from V and 5 bases from J, the junction contained 9 bases not matched to a gene. The CDR3 consists of 15 residues. The germline CDR1 and CDR2 sequences are LNHDA and SQIVND (reference sequence). The CDR3 DNA reads TGTGCCAGTAGTATTAAGGGACAGGTCGTCAACGAGCAGTACTTC. Translated, it gives CASSIKGQVVNEQYF.

The chain uses TRBV18 and TRBJ2-1; the match to TRBD2 covers 10 bases. Germline V CDR1 and CDR2: KGHSH, LQKENI. With 2 bases clipped from V and 7 bases from J, the junction kept 11 bases outside the gene matches. The CDR3 spans 17 residues. CDR3 sequence reads: CASSPTSTSGKTNEQFF. The CDR3 DNA follows: TGTGCCAGCTCACCAACTTCTACTAGCGGGAAGACGAATGAGCAGTTCTTC.

This clone was seen once. The genes are TRBV10-3 and TRBJ2-7, with TRBD1 matching over 8 bases. The V gene end was trimmed by 3 bases and the J gene end by 1 base; junction bases not matched to a gene: 5. The CDR3 runs to 15 residues. The germline V gene encodes CDR1 ENHRY and CDR2 SYGVKD. DNA for the CDR3: TGTGCCATCAGTGACTCCGGGACAGGTTCCTACGAGCAGTACTTC. Protein sequence: CAISDSGTGSYEQYF.

V gene TRBV10-3 combines with J gene TRBJ2-5, with 9 bases that match TRBD1. Trimming took 4 bases from V and 1 from J; bases not matched to a gene: 1. From germline, CDR1 is ENHRY and CDR2 SYGVKD. The CDR3 covers 14 residues. The CDR3 DNA is TGTGCCATCAGTGTGGACAGGGGCCAAGAGACCCAGTACTTC. Protein sequence: CAISVDRGQETQYF.

The chain joins TRBV6-1 to TRBJ2-6, with D possibly being TRBD2 (5 bases). The CDR3 covers 15 residues. From germline, CDR1 is MNHNS and CDR2 SASEGT. V was clipped by 7 bases and J by 1 base, with 11 bases between them. The CDR3 reads CASNPPGSGANVLTF. CDR3 DNA sequence: TGTGCCAGCAACCCTCCGGGATCTGGGGCCAACGTCCTGACTTTC.